These T cell receptor beta chains were read from a single sample in a study of blood T cell repertoires in COVID-19. Assay: immunoSEQ multiplex PCR; the TCRdb copy retains only in-frame clones and omits some. The top ten clones hold around 3.1% of a sample with a few hundred thousand clones, around nine tenths of them seen once. Sequencing was performed on peripheral blood. These receptor sequences come from a man aged 55 to 70 with acute or convalescent COVID-19. The CDR3 runs from the conserved cysteine through the conserved F or W. A D gene is named only where the DNA matches it firmly. Size values are once, few and many counts, or a class for expanded clones, and some rows have none.

v_call	j_call	d_call	clone_size	cdr3_length	cdr3_nt	cdr3_aa
TRBV18	TRBJ2-7	TRBD1	NA	14	TGTGCCAGCTCCGTCGGACAGGGGGCCTACGAGCAGTACTTC	CASSVGQGAYEQYF
TRBV6-5	TRBJ1-1	NA	NA	13	TGTGCCAGCAGGGACAAGATGAACACTGAAGCTTTCTTT	CASRDKMNTEAFF
TRBV5-1	TRBJ2-4	NA	NA	15	TGCGCCAGCAGCGGGGCCCTCGGGGCCAAAAACATTCAGTACTTC	CASSGALGAKNIQYF
TRBV11-2	TRBJ2-5	TRBD2	once	16	TGTGCCAGCAGGAAGGCTTGGCGGGGGGGCCGGGAGACCCAGTACTTC	CASRKAWRGGRETQYF
TRBV6-2/TRBV6-3	TRBJ2-1	NA	NA	16	TGTGCCAGCAGTTACTCGCCCAGGGCCGGGCACAATGAGCAGTTCTTC	CASSYSPRAGHNEQFF
TRBV7-9	TRBJ1-3	TRBD1	NA	15	TGTGCCAGCACGCAGGGGGAGAGCTCTGGAAACACCATATATTTT	CASTQGESSGNTIYF
TRBV18	TRBJ2-1	NA	NA	14	TGTGCCAGCTCACCACTTACTAGGAACAATGAGCAGTTCTTC	CASSPLTRNNEQFF
TRBV7-3	TRBJ2-2	NA	NA	14	TGTGCCAGCAGCTTTAGCAGAGACACCGGGGAGCTGTTTTTT	CASSFSRDTGELFF
TRBV11-2	TRBJ1-1	NA	NA	14	TGTGCCAGCAGCTTATCGGGGGGAGGCACTGAAGCTTTCTTT	CASSLSGGGTEAFF
TRBV21-1	TRBJ1-1	NA	NA	16	TGTGCCAGCAGCAAACTATGGACATTCCAGAACACTGAAGCTTTCTTT	CASSKLWTFQNTEAFF
TRBV6-5	TRBJ2-7	TRBD2	NA	14	TGTGCCAGCACCCGGACTAGCGGATACTACGAGCAGTACTTC	CASTRTSGYYEQYF
TRBV28	TRBJ1-4	NA	NA	15	TGTGCCAGCAGTTTATCGGGGGTGACTAATGAAAAACTGTTTTTT	CASSLSGVTNEKLFF
TRBV7-2	TRBJ2-2	NA	NA	15	TGTGCCAGCAGCTTAAGGCAGGTTAAGACCGGGGAGCTGTTTTTT	CASSLRQVKTGELFF
TRBV6-5	TRBJ1-5	NA	once	14	TGTGCCAGTTGGGGTGGGGGGGGGCGTGCGTCCCAGCATTTT	CASWGGGGRASQHF
TRBV7-9	TRBJ1-4	NA	few	16	TGTGCCAGCAGCTTAGTTTCGGGGGCAACTAATGAAAAACTGTTTTTT	CASSLVSGATNEKLFF
TRBV7-2	TRBJ2-2	TRBD1	NA	16	TGTGCCAGCAGCTTAGTGGGGACAGCTACCACCGGGGAGCTGTTTTTT	CASSLVGTATTGELFF
TRBV30	TRBJ2-7	TRBD1	NA	15	TGTGCCTCCCGATCCGGGACAGACGTCACCTACGAGCAGTACTTC	CASRSGTDVTYEQYF
TRBV9	TRBJ1-4	TRBD1	NA	13	TGTGCCAGCAGCGCGACAGGGATCGAAAAACTGTTTTTT	CASSATGIEKLFF
TRBV10-2	TRBJ1-6	TRBD1	NA	15	TGCGCCAGCAGTGATGCTCCGGGACAGGGTTCACCCCTCCACTTT	CASSDAPGQGSPLHF
TRBV2	TRBJ2-7	TRBD1	NA	12	TGTGCCAGCAGTGTGCAGGGGGACGAGCAGTACTTC	CASSVQGDEQYF
TRBV6-5	TRBJ1-2	TRBD1	NA	14	TGTGCCAGCAGGGCCTCGAGGGGGCAGCCAATCTACACCTTC	CASRASRGQPIYTF
TRBV6-2/TRBV6-3	TRBJ2-2	NA	once	11	TGTGCCAGCAGTCAGACCGGGGAGCTGTTTTTT	CASSQTGELFF
TRBV6-1	TRBJ1-2	NA	NA	17	TGTGCCAGCAGTGAAGCGCTTCTGGGGGCCGTTAACTATGGCTACACCTTC	CASSEALLGAVNYGYTF
TRBV4-2	TRBJ2-3	TRBD2	once	19	TGTGCCAGCAGCCTTCGGCTAGCGGGGGGAAACAGGGGCACAGATACGCAGTATTTT	CASSLRLAGGNRGTDTQYF
TRBV7-6	TRBJ2-5	NA	NA	15	TGTGCCAGCAGCTTATACGGGGGTTTGCAAGAGACCCAGTACTTC	CASSLYGGLQETQYF
TRBV3-1/TRBV3-2	TRBJ2-1	TRBD2	NA	19	TGTGCCAGCAGCCTCCGGGACGGGAGGGATAGATACTCGTACAATGAGCAGTTCTTC	CASSLRDGRDRYSYNEQFF
TRBV19	TRBJ1-5	TRBD1	NA	17	TGTGCCAGTAGTACCCACAGGGGGCGGAATAGCAATCAGCCCCAGCATTTT	CASSTHRGRNSNQPQHF
TRBV7-6	TRBJ2-3	TRBD2	NA	18	TGTGCCAGCAGCTTAATTTATAGCGGGGGCCTTAGCACAGATACGCAGTATTTT	CASSLIYSGGLSTDTQYF
TRBV5-1	TRBJ2-7	TRBD1	once	14	TGCGCCAGCAGTCCAAGGACAGGTTCCTACGAGCAGTACTTC	CASSPRTGSYEQYF